This record concerns one T cell receptor (beta chain) sequence. Antigen: not known. Clones were sequenced by immunoSEQ multiplex PCR, and TCRdb holds only the in-frame ones, with some missing. This sample has some 50,000 clones, with more than 80% found just once. This specimen belongs to a study of cytomegalovirus exposure and HLA in healthy donors. Germline-derived CDR1 and CDR2 are MRHNA and SNTAGT. This CDR3 region has 13 residues. With 9 bases removed from V and 2 bases from J, the gap between germline ends came to 11 bases. General study points: Across donors, most TCRs were seen rarely, yet some public ones were widespread. Listed as cytomegalovirus-associated were 150 to 200 TCR beta chains. High sensitivity and specificity were reportedly achieved when the classifier diagnosed cytomegalovirus status.

The source is a woman aged 18 to 35 in good health and CMV-seronegative. Sequencing input: PBMCs. The gene calls are TRBV6-4 and TRBJ2-1, with D possibly matching TRBD1 (5 bases). CDR3 bases: TGTGCCAGGAAGGGGCCGACCTACAATGAGCAGTTCTTC. Residues: CARKGPTYNEQFF.